This T cell receptor (beta chain) stems from a study of beta chain features in type 1 diabetes. With 4 bases clipped from V and 1 base from J, the junction kept 3 bases outside the gene matches. Germline CDR1 and CDR2: SGHRS and YFSETQ. The length of the CDR3 is 16 residues. Expressed TCRB transcripts were sequenced after all isolated RNA was converted to cDNA. The repertoire was sequenced with immunoSEQ multiplex PCR; TCRdb's copy has only in-frame clones and lacks some. The data show some 48,000 clones, about 48% seen once. Whole-study results and caveats: For Type 1 diabetes patients, all four CD4+ subsets carried TCRB CDR3s that were moderately but significantly shorter. A pattern of fewer insertions and more deletions at VDJ junctions was seen in type 1 diabetes patients.

Concerning this clone itself: Its cognate antigen is unknown.

Specimen: stem cell memory CD4+ T cells from blood. The source is a man younger than 40 with type 1 diabetes. The chain carries TRBV5-1 and TRBJ2-2, with 11 bases matching TRBD2. CDR3 bases: TGCGCCAGCAGCGGGACTAGCGGAATGAACACCGGGGAGCTGTTTTTT. This sequence encodes CASSGTSGMNTGELFF.